What follows are 18 T cell receptor beta chains derived from one specimen sequenced in a study of T cell repertoires in ileal Crohn's disease. Data came from immunoSEQ multiplex PCR; TCRdb stores just in-frame clones and leaves some out. The sample consists of roughly 16,000 clones, roughly 91% of them appearing once. The sample comprised ileal tissue. These receptors all come from an adult with Crohn's disease.

The gene calls are TRBV19 and TRBJ1-2; 11 nucleotides line up with TRBD1. V dropped 7 bases and J dropped 3; count of bases not matched to a gene: 19. The CDR3 totals 19 residues. Germline V gives CDR1 LNHDA, CDR2 SQIVND (reference sequence). CDR3 residues: CASTGIVARDRGYDYGYTF. DNA of the CDR3: TGTGCCAGTACCGGGATAGTTGCACGGGACAGGGGGTACGACTATGGCTACACCTTC.

This chain joins TRBV4-1 and TRBJ2-7; D perhaps matches TRBD2 (7 bases). The CDR3 covers 15 residues. V was clipped by 0 bases and J by 1 base, with 10 bases between them. Germline CDR1 and CDR2: MGHRA and YSYEKL. The CDR3, as DNA: TGCGCCAGCAGCCAAGAGGGAGGGGGGTCCTACGAGCAGTACTTC. The encoded protein is CASSQEGGGSYEQYF.

This chain joins TRBV15 and TRBJ1-1; a possible D gene is TRBD1 (6 bases). Germline values: CDR1 LNHNV, CDR2 YYDKDF (reference sequence). The CDR3 has 17 residues. V was clipped by 0 bases and J by 0 bases, with 14 bases between them. In DNA form, the CDR3 reads TGTGCCACCAGCAGAGATGATCAGGGGCTCTTGAACACTGAAGCTTTCTTT. This sequence encodes CATSRDDQGLLNTEAFF. The full variable domain, rest sourced from reference TRBV15 and TRBJ1-1, is DAMVIQNPRYQVTQFGKPVTLSCSQTLNHNVMYWYQQKSSQAPKLLFHYYDKDFNNEADTPDNFQSRRPNTSFCFLDIRSPGLGDTAMYLCATSRDDQGLLNTEAFFGQGTRLTVV.

The J gene is TRBJ2-7, the V gene TRBV7-3, with 8 bases matching TRBD1. This CDR3 contains 13 residues. Germline loops: CDR1 SGHTA, CDR2 FQGTGA. The V gene end was trimmed by 2 bases and the J gene end by 6 bases; junction bases not matched to a gene: 3. CDR3 residues: CASSLQGAGEQYF. The CDR3 DNA sequence: TGTGCCAGCAGCTTACAGGGGGCGGGCGAGCAGTACTTC. The full variable domain, its missing parts supplied by reference TRBV7-3 and TRBJ2-7, is GAGVSQTPSNKVTEKGKYVELRCDPISGHTALYWYRQSLGQGPEFLIYFQGTGAADDSGLPNDRFFAVRPEGSVSTLKIQRTERGDSAVYLCASSLQGAGEQYFGPGTRLTVT.

The rearrangement links TRBV5-4 to TRBJ1-6; tentative D call: TRBD1 (5 bases). Trimming took off 2 bases at V and 0 bases at J, with 6 bases between the two ends. Germline V gives CDR1 SGHNT, CDR2 YYREEE (reference sequence). The CDR3 totals 15 residues. The CDR3 sequence is CASSFDSSYNSPLHF. The CDR3 nucleotides are TGTGCCAGCAGCTTCGACAGCTCCTATAATTCACCCCTCCACTTT.

This clone has a single count. The chain employs TRBV4-1 and TRBJ2-6; unclear D gene. The CDR3 covers 17 residues. Germline values: CDR1 MGHRA, CDR2 YSYEKL. V dropped 1 base and J dropped 2 bases, with 12 bases sitting between them. The CDR3 DNA sequence: TGCGCCAGCAGCCAAGTGTCCCACAGTCCTGGGGCCAACGTCCTGACTTTC. Protein: CASSQVSHSPGANVLTF.

This rearrangement joins TRBV11-1 to TRBJ2-7; 11 bases match TRBD1. The ends lost 5 bases at V and 2 bases at J; junction bases unmatched: 8. From germline, CDR1 is SGHAT and CDR2 FQDESV (reference sequence). The CDR3 runs to 16 residues. Written as DNA, the CDR3 is TGTGCCAGCAGCCGTGAATTGGGACAGGGGGCCTACGAGCAGTACTTC. Translated, it gives CASSRELGQGAYEQYF.

The chain employs TRBV19 and TRBJ2-7; D perhaps matches TRBD1 (7 bases). The germline gives CDR1 LNHDA, CDR2 SQIVND (reference sequence). Trimming took 5 bases from V and 2 from J, leaving 13 bases between them. The CDR3 consists of 14 residues. This chain's CDR3 is CASSLGRGAYEQYF. For the CDR3, the DNA is TGTGCCAGTAGTCTAGGCAGGGGGGCCTACGAGCAGTACTTC. Full variable domain (remainder filled in from reference TRBV19 and TRBJ2-7): DGGITQSPKYLFRKEGQNVTLSCEQNLNHDAMYWYRQDPGQGLRLIYYSQIVNDFQKGDIAEGYSVSREKKESFPLTVTSAQKNPTAFYLCASSLGRGAYEQYFGPGTRLTVT.

This clone was detected only a few times. V gene TRBV27 combines with J gene TRBJ2-7, with D unresolved. The germline V gene has CDR1 MNHEY and CDR2 SMNVEV (reference sequence). The CDR3 has 14 residues. Between the trimmed V and J ends, which lost 3 bases and 0 bases, there was a span of 9 bases. In DNA, the CDR3 is TGTGCCAGCAGTTTGAGGCCCAGCTCCTACGAGCAGTACTTC. Amino acids: CASSLRPSSYEQYF.

This chain joins TRBV29-1 and TRBJ1-1; a weak D match, TRBD1 (5 bases). V dropped 4 bases and J dropped 4 bases, with 13 bases sitting between them. The length of the CDR3 is 13 residues. Germline loops: CDR1 SQVTM, CDR2 ANQGSEA. CDR3 DNA: TGCAGCGTTGCGGCAGGGATGAGCACTGAAGCTTTCTTT. Protein: CSVAAGMSTEAFF.

The V and J genes are TRBV10-1 and TRBJ1-4; TRBD1 might be the D (5 bases). The V end lost 8 bases, the J end lost 6 bases, and 31 bases lay between the germline ends. CDR1 is WNHNN and CDR2 is SYGVQD in the germline V gene (reference sequence). The CDR3 is 19 residues long. DNA of the CDR3: TGCGCCAGCGCACCGACGGGTGTAGCAGGGCCGATATTCGATGAAAAACTGTTTTTT. Residues: CASAPTGVAGPIFDEKLFF.

V gene TRBV9 combines with J gene TRBJ2-2, with TRBD2 identical over 9 bases. V lost 3 bases to trimming and J lost 4 bases; unmatched junction nucleotides: 10. Germline CDR1 reads SGDLS; CDR2 reads YYNGEE. The CDR3 totals 17 residues. The CDR3 spells CASSALAAGGSTGELFF. The CDR3 coding sequence is TGTGCCAGCAGCGCCCTTGCGGCGGGGGGGAGCACCGGGGAGCTGTTTTTT. Full variable domain (remainder filled in from reference TRBV9 and TRBJ2-2): DSGVTQTPKHLITATGQRVTLRCSPRSGDLSVYWYQQSLDQGLQFLIQYYNGEERAKGNILERFSAQQFPDLHSELNLSSLELGDSALYFCASSALAAGGSTGELFFGEGSRLTVL.

The J gene is TRBJ2-1, the V gene TRBV9; TRBD2 is a possible D gene (7 bases). The germline CDR1 and CDR2 sequences are SGDLS and YYNGEE. CDR3 length: 15 residues. Trimming stripped 6 bases from V and 0 bases from J, with 13 bases between. CDR3 in DNA: TGTGCCAGCACGAGAGGGGGGGACTCCTACAATGAGCAGTTCTTC. Translation: CASTRGGDSYNEQFF.

The chain has TRBV29-1 and TRBJ2-5, with D unclear. Germline CDR1 SQVTM, CDR2 ANQGSEA. The V gene lost 6 bases and the J gene lost 7 bases, with 3 bases spanning the gap. CDR3 length: 8 residues. The CDR3 spells CSVVTQYF. Here the CDR3 DNA reads TGCAGCGTCGTGACCCAGTACTTC.

The chain is built from TRBV19 and TRBJ2-3, with D possibly TRBD2 on 6 matching bases. V was clipped by 6 bases and J by 2 bases, with 15 bases between them. Per the germline V gene, CDR1 is LNHDA and CDR2 is SQIVND (reference sequence). The CDR3 runs to 15 residues. Written as DNA, the CDR3 is TGTGCCAGTAGCCGACTAGGACTCTTCACAGATACGCAGTATTTT. Translation: CASSRLGLFTDTQYF. Full variable domain (outside the CDR3, taken from reference TRBV19 and TRBJ2-3): DGGITQSPKYLFRKEGQNVTLSCEQNLNHDAMYWYRQDPGQGLRLIYYSQIVNDFQKGDIAEGYSVSREKKESFPLTVTSAQKNPTAFYLCASSRLGLFTDTQYFGPGTRLTVL.

This clone has a single count. The V call is TRBV5-4, the J call TRBJ1-1; D may be TRBD1 (6 bases). The CDR3 runs to 13 residues. Deletions cut 4 bases from V and 5 bases from J, with 12 bases between. The germline V gene encodes CDR1 SGHNT and CDR2 YYREEE (reference sequence). The CDR3 loop is CASSHPDRTEAFF. The DNA of the CDR3 is TGTGCCAGCAGCCACCCCGACAGGACTGAAGCTTTCTTT. Filled out from reference TRBV5-4 and TRBJ1-1, the complete variable domain reads ETGVTQSPTHLIKTRGQQVTLRCSSQSGHNTVSWYQQALGQGPQFIFQYYREEENGRGNFPPRFSGLQFPNYSSELNVNALELDDSALYLCASSHPDRTEAFFGQGTRLTVV.

This clone was found a few times. The chain carries TRBV10-3 and TRBJ1-4; D unresolved. Germline V lookup: CDR1 ENHRY, CDR2 SYGVKD. V lost 4 bases and J 2 bases, leaving 14 bases between the germline ends. CDR3 size: 16 residues. The CDR3 sequence is CAISARETSTNEKLFF. DNA for the CDR3: TGTGCCATCAGTGCGAGGGAAACGAGCACTAATGAAAAACTGTTTTTT.

J is TRBJ1-1 and V is TRBV4-1; possibly TRBD1 for D (6 bases). Deletions cut 0 bases from V and 4 bases from J, with 12 bases between. The germline gives CDR1 MGHRA, CDR2 YSYEKL. The CDR3 spans 15 residues. The CDR3 coding sequence is TGCGCCAGCAGCCAAGATACAGGGTGGGGCACTGAAGCTTTCTTT. This sequence encodes CASSQDTGWGTEAFF.